Shown below are 16 T cell receptor beta chains from a single sample sequenced in a study of regulatory T cells in long-lasting Graves disease. Construction of TCR beta libraries relied on iRepertoire HTBI primers and on Arm-PCR targeting CDR3 regions. A single record per CDR3 protein comes from TCRdb applying MiXCR to the multiplex PCR reads. The table lists about 460,000 distinct CDR3 sequences, around a fifth of them singletons, with roughly 14% in the top ten. Noted time point: persistent/refractory GD, antithyroid drugs over 5 years with positive TRAb. Researchers made the TCR library from RNA that was extracted from PBMCs. Source: peripheral blood mononuclear cells (PBMCs), taken when the disease was refractory, from a patient treated with antithyroid drugs. The source of these receptors is a female donor with Graves disease.

This clonotype was found many times. The rearrangement joins TRBV2 to TRBJ2-2; no firm D call. Germline V gene sequence: CDR1 SNHLY, CDR2 FYNNEI. V was trimmed by 1 base and J by 6 bases, leaving 9 bases between them. This CDR3 has 14 amino acids. CDR3 sequence reads: CASSEGPYPGELFF. CDR3 nucleotides: TGTGCCAGCAGTGAAGGCCCCTATCCCGGGGAGCTGTTTTTT.

This clonotype was seen a few times. The V and J genes are TRBV7-2 and TRBJ1-6; TRBD1 might be the D (6 bases). The V and J ends lost 5 bases and 11 bases respectively, with 13 bases between them. This CDR3 spans 13 amino acids. From germline, CDR1 is SGHTA and CDR2 FQGNSA. DNA of the CDR3: TGTGCCAGCAGCCAGGGGCTACTTACACCCCTCCACTTT. Residues: CASSQGLLTPLHF.

This clonotype came up many times. The genes are TRBV2 and TRBJ2-2, with D uncertain. Trimming removed 6 bases at V and 3 bases at J, with 14 bases between. This CDR3 has 15 amino acids. CDR1 is SNHLY, CDR2 FYNNEI, per germline. CDR3 loop: CASRTYRGDTGELFF. The CDR3 region has the DNA TGTGCCAGCAGGACATACCGTGGTGACACCGGGGAGCTGTTTTTT.

This clonotype showed up many times. The J gene is TRBJ1-2, the V gene TRBV7-3, with TRBD1 matching 7 bases. From germline, CDR1 is SGHTA and CDR2 FQGTGA. The J segment lost 4 bases and the V segment lost 6 bases, leaving 8 bases of the junction unmatched. CDR3 length: 14 residues. Here the CDR3 reads CASSLTGVIYGYTF. CDR3 nucleotide sequence: TGTGCCAGCAGTCTTACAGGGGTGATCTATGGCTACACCTTC.

The chain employs TRBV19 and TRBJ1-1; TRBD1 aligns across 7 bases. The CDR3 consists of 17 residues. V shed 6 bases and J 1 base; nucleotides not matched to a gene: 14. CDR1 and CDR2 (germline): LNHDA, SQIVND (reference sequence). The CDR3 region has the DNA TGTGCCAGTAGACCATATTCTACCGGGACAGAGAACACTGAAGCTTTCTTT. Its protein product is CASRPYSTGTENTEAFF. The full variable domain, rest sourced from reference TRBV19 and TRBJ1-1, is DGGITQSPKYLFRKEGQNVTLSCEQNLNHDAMYWYRQDPGQGLRLIYYSQIVNDFQKGDIAEGYSVSREKKESFPLTVTSAQKNPTAFYLCASRPYSTGTENTEAFFGQGTRLTVV.

In this sample, this clonotype turned up many times. The chain joins TRBV6-1 to TRBJ1-5; 9 bases fit TRBD1. Germline loops: CDR1 MNHNS, CDR2 SASEGT. This CDR3 region has 15 residues. Trimming removed 7 bases from V and 0 bases from J; junction bases left unmatched: 4. CDR3 DNA sequence: TGTGCCAGCACCGTGACAGGGGGTAGCAATCAGCCCCAGCATTTT. This gives the protein CASTVTGGSNQPQHF.

The genes are TRBV19 and TRBJ1-5; D might be TRBD1 (6 bases). Trimming took off 3 bases at V and 10 bases at J, with 16 bases between the two ends. The CDR3 is made up of 14 amino acids. CDR1 is LNHDA and CDR2 is SQIVND in the germline V gene (reference sequence). CDR3: CASSMGTLRGPQHF. CDR3 in DNA: TGTGCCAGTAGTATGGGGACACTCAGAGGACCCCAGCATTTT.

This clonotype is a singleton in its sample. The V call is TRBV7-2, the J call TRBJ1-3; D ambiguous. Deletions cut 0 bases from V and 1 base from J, with 13 bases between. CDR3 size: 17 residues. The germline CDR1 and CDR2 sequences are SGHTA and FQGNSA. The CDR3 here is CASSLAERTGSGNTIYF. The CDR3 DNA follows: TGTGCCAGCAGCTTAGCGGAGAGGACGGGATCTGGAAACACCATATATTTT.

V gene TRBV5-1 combines with J gene TRBJ2-5; 12 bases agree with TRBD2. Trimming took 5 bases from V and 4 from J; bases not matched to a gene: 6. CDR3 length: 15 amino acids. The germline V gene encodes CDR1 SGHRS and CDR2 YFSETQ. CDR3 residues: CASRPPGLAGETQYF. CDR3 DNA: TGCGCCAGCAGACCCCCGGGACTAGCGGGAGAGACCCAGTACTTC. The full variable domain, with the rest looked up from reference TRBV5-1 and TRBJ2-5, is KAGVTQTPRYLIKTRGQQVTLSCSPISGHRSVSWYQQTPGQGLQFLFEYFSETQRNKGNFPGRFSGRQFSNSRSEMNVSTLELGDSALYLCASRPPGLAGETQYFGPGTRLLVL.

This clonotype was detected ten times or more. V usage is TRBV12-3 or TRBV12-4 and J usage is TRBJ1-4; D gene ambiguous. Trimming took off 5 bases at V and 1 base at J, with 8 bases between the two ends. CDR3 length equals 14 residues. CDR3 in amino acids: CASSLAQTNEKLFF. The CDR3 region has the DNA TGTGCCAGCAGTCTGGCGCAAACTAATGAAAAACTGTTTTTT.

This clonotype showed up many times. V is TRBV28 and J is TRBJ1-5, with TRBD1 as a possible D gene (5 bases). The CDR3 length is 15 residues. V was trimmed by 3 bases and J by 2 bases, leaving 11 bases between them. Germline V CDR1 and CDR2: MDHEN, SYDVKM. Written as DNA, the CDR3 is TGTGCCAGCAGTTTCGAACAGGTGGGCAATCAGCCCCAGCATTTT. It codes for CASSFEQVGNQPQHF. The full variable domain, with the rest looked up from reference TRBV28 and TRBJ1-5, is DVKVTQSSRYLVKRTGEKVFLECVQDMDHENMFWYRQDPGLGLRLIYFSYDVKMKEKGDIPEGYSVSREKKERFSLILESASTNQTSMYLCASSFEQVGNQPQHFGDGTRLSIL.

This chain links TRBV4-3 with TRBJ2-6; no clear D gene. Per the germline V gene, CDR1 is LGHNA and CDR2 is YSLEER. The CDR3 runs 14 residues. The V end lost 1 base, the J end lost 2 bases, and 3 bases lay between the germline ends. The DNA of the CDR3 is TGCGCCAGCAGCCAAGTGGCTGGGGCCAACGTCCTGACTTTC. Translated: CASSQVAGANVLTF.

Only a few counts were recorded for this clonotype. The chain joins TRBV20-1 to TRBJ1-3; 9 bases are a match to TRBD1. V shed 6 bases, J shed 7 bases, and the junction held 7 bases outside the gene matches. The germline V gene has CDR1 DFQATT and CDR2 SNEGSKA (reference sequence). The CDR3 has 13 amino acids. This chain's CDR3 is CSATGTGPNTIYF. CDR3 nucleotide sequence: TGCAGTGCCACCGGGACAGGGCCGAACACCATATATTTT.

CDR3 protein: CASSYPTSGVAYNEQFF. CDR3 nucleotide sequence: TGTGCCAGCAGTTACCCGACTAGCGGGGTTGCATACAATGAGCAGTTCTTC. V and J are TRBV6-2 or TRBV6-3 and TRBJ2-1; TRBD2 matches at 11 bases. Trimming cost V 2 bases and J 4 bases; bases outside gene matches: 7. The V gene's germline CDR1 is MNHEY and CDR2 SVGEGT. The CDR3 length is 17 residues.

The gene calls are TRBV6-1 and TRBJ2-2; 8 bases fit TRBD2. Germline V gene lookup returns CDR1 MNHNS and CDR2 SASEGT. The trim removed 6 bases at V and 2 bases at J, leaving 11 bases unmatched. The CDR3 is made up of 17 amino acids. The CDR3 reads CASSPRERESNTGELFF. The CDR3 nucleotides are TGTGCCAGCAGCCCCAGGGAGCGGGAGAGTAACACCGGGGAGCTGTTTTTT.

The chain uses TRBV5-4 and TRBJ1-1; tentative D call: TRBD1 (5 bases). V was cut by 2 bases and J by 4 bases, with 15 bases left in between. The CDR3 contains 15 residues. CDR1 and CDR2 from the germline V gene are SGHNT and YYREEE (reference sequence). The CDR3 protein is CASSFFGDRSTEAFF. The CDR3 coding sequence is TGTGCCAGCAGCTTTTTTGGGGACCGGAGCACTGAAGCTTTCTTT.